The following is a TCR beta chain sequence with its context. Antigen specificity is unknown. These data come from a study of CD8 T cells in ankylosing spondylitis. Germline values: CDR1 SGHRS, CDR2 YFSETQ. The ends lost 6 bases at V and 7 bases at J; junction bases unmatched: 14. The CDR3 loop spans 16 amino acids. Whole-study findings and limits: Significantly higher representation of disease-linked clones was reported for matched ankylosing spondylitis synovial fluid. Those disease-linked clones were CD8+; they were also relatively rare in peripheral blood. What seemed typical of ankylosing spondylitis blood was a TCR beta motif built from 8 or 9 highly homologous variants.

TCR beta libraries were made by quantitative 5'-RACE with molecular barcodes. TCRdb passed the 5' RACE reads through MiXCR, listing each CDR3 protein once. The table lists hundreds of thousands of distinct CDR3 sequences, about 13% of them singletons. The sample comprised blood, either unsorted or a sorted T cell fraction (not recorded which). The source of this sequence is a male donor with ankylosing spondylitis. This chain uses TRBV5-1 with TRBJ2-1; 9 nucleotides line up with TRBD2. The CDR3 DNA is TGCGCCAGCACCCGGGAGGCGGGAGGGCCGGGGAATGAGCAGTTCTTC. Amino acid sequence: CASTREAGGPGNEQFF.